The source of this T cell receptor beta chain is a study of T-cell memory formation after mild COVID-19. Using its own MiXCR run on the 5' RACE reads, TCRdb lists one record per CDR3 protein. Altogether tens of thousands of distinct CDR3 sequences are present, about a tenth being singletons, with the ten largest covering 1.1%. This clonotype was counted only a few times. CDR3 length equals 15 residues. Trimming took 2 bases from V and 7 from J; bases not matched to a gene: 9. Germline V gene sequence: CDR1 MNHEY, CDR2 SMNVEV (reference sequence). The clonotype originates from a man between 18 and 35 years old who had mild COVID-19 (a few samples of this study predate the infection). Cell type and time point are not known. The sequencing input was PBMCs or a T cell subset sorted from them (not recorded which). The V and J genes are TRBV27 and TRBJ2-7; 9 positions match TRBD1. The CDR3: CASSLGGTGTGEQYF. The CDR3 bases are TGTGCCAGCAGTTTAGGTGGGACAGGGACAGGGGAGCAGTACTTC.